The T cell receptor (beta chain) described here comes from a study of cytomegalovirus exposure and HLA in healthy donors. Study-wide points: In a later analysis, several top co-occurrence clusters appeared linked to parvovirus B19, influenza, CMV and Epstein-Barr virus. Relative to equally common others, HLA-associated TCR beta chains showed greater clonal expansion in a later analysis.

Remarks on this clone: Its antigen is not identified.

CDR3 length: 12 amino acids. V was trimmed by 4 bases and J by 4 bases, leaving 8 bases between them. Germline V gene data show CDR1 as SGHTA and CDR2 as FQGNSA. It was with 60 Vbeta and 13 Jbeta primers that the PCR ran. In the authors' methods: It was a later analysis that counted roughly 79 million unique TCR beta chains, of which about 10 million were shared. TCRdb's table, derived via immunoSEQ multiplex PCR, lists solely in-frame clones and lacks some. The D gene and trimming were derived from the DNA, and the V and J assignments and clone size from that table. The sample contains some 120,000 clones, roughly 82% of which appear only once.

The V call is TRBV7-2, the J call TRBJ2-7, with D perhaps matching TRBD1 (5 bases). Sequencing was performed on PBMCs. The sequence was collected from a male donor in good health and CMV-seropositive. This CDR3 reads CASSSNRYEQYF. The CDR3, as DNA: TGTGCCAGCAGCTCCAACAGGTACGAGCAGTACTTC.